This T cell receptor (beta chain) stems from a study of regulatory and conventional T cells in RAG deficiency. As regards this clone: Antigen: not known.

Study-level results: Omenn syndrome and CID/AS patients had about 100-fold fewer unique Treg TCR beta sequences, versus 9.5 to 10-fold elsewhere.

Blood CD4+ CD25-low CD127-high conventional T cells supplied the genomic DNA template. The CDR3 is 16 residues long. J lost 1 base, V lost 4 bases, and 9 bases had no gene match. Germline V gene lookup returns CDR1 SGHRS and CDR2 YFSETQ. Sequencing used immunoSEQ multiplex PCR; TCRdb keeps in-frame clones, though not all of them. The sample contains some 30,000 clones, around 96% of which appear only once. These data are also associated with another study on regulatory T cells. That study reports: Primers: 52 TRBV forward and 13 TRBJ reverse. In patients, unique TRB V-J pairs were restricted and V/J usage skewed, especially in Tregs.

The sample consisted of CD25- CD4+ T cells sorted from blood. The sequence was collected from a human donor in good health. The chain carries TRBV5-1 and TRBJ2-3, with 7 bases aligning to TRBD2. CDR3 coding DNA: TGCGCCAGCAGCCTCGGGACTACCAGGGGCACAGATACGCAGTATTTT. Its protein is CASSLGTTRGTDTQYF.